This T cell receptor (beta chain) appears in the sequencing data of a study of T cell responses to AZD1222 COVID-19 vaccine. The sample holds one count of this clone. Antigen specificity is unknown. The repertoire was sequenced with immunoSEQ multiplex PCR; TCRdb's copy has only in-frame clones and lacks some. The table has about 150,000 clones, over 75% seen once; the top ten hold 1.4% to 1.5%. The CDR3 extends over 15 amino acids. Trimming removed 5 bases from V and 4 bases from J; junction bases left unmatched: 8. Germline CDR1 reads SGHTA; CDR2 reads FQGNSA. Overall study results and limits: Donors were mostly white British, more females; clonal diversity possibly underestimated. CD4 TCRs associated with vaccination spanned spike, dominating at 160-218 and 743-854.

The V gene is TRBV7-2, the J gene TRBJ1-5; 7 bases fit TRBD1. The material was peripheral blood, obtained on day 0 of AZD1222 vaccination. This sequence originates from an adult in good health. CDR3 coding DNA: TGTGCCAGCAGCCCGGGCCGGGACAGAAATCAGCCCCAGCATTTT. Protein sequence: CASSPGRDRNQPQHF.